Listed here are 30 T cell receptor beta chains from one sample, sequenced in a study of blood T cell repertoires in COVID-19. Produced via immunoSEQ multiplex PCR; TCRdb's table is partial and in-frame only. The sample contains under 250,000 clones, 80% of which appear only once. The sample comprised peripheral blood. Receptors were obtained from a woman aged 70-85 years with acute or convalescent COVID-19.

The genes are TRBV19 and TRBJ1-5, with D possibly being TRBD1 (5 bases). Germline loops: CDR1 LNHDA, CDR2 SQIVND (reference sequence). The CDR3 consists of 15 residues. V dropped 7 bases and J dropped 2 bases, with 15 bases sitting between them. The CDR3 DNA follows: TGTGCCAGTACCGACGGGGGGTTGGGCAATCAGCCCCAGCATTTT. It is translated as CASTDGGLGNQPQHF.

The chain combines TRBV2 with TRBJ1-1; D is uncertain. CDR3 size: 13 residues. Trimming stripped 6 bases from V and 1 base from J, with 9 bases between. Germline values: CDR1 SNHLY, CDR2 FYNNEI. The CDR3 loop reads CASRVETNTEAFF. For the CDR3, the DNA is TGTGCCAGCAGAGTGGAGACGAACACTGAAGCTTTCTTT.

The chain combines TRBV10-2 with TRBJ2-2; 7 nucleotides line up with TRBD2. The V gene end was trimmed by 4 bases and the J gene end by 2 bases; junction bases not matched to a gene: 7. CDR3 size: 16 residues. The germline gives CDR1 WSHSY, CDR2 SAAADI. The DNA for the CDR3 is TGCGCCAGCAGTGTTTTGGCGGGAGTCAACACCGGGGAGCTGTTTTTT. Protein product: CASSVLAGVNTGELFF.

This chain connects TRBV2 to TRBJ2-7, with TRBD1 matching 9 bases. After removal of 5 bases from V and 2 bases from J, the junction contained 4 bases not matched to a gene. This CDR3 is built from 14 residues. Germline V gene sequence: CDR1 SNHLY, CDR2 FYNNEI. The CDR3 region is CASSRGTGTYEQYF. The CDR3 DNA reads TGTGCCAGCAGTCGGGGGACAGGGACCTACGAGCAGTACTTC.

The V gene is TRBV18, the J gene TRBJ1-1, with TRBD1 matching 9 bases. CDR3 size: 17 residues. J lost 3 bases, V lost 3 bases, and 11 bases had no gene match. Germline V gives CDR1 KGHSH, CDR2 LQKENI. The CDR3 region is CASSPTPQGARDTEAFF. The CDR3 DNA reads as TGTGCCAGCTCACCTACGCCACAGGGGGCGAGGGACACTGAAGCTTTCTTT.

CDR3 DNA: TGTGCCAGCAGTCCTCGAAGGCGGGAAAAACTGTTTTTT. It codes for CASSPRRREKLFF. V gene TRBV27 combines with J gene TRBJ1-4, with D unclear. The CDR3 covers 13 residues. Germline CDR1 is MNHEY and CDR2 is SMNVEV (reference sequence). V shed 5 bases and J shed 8 bases, with 12 bases lying between them.

The genes are TRBV6-2 or TRBV6-3 and TRBJ2-1; 10 bases line up with TRBD2. The CDR3 has 16 amino acids. Germline assignment: CDR1 MNHEY and CDR2 SVGEGT. V shed 5 bases and J 5 bases; nucleotides not matched to a gene: 9. The CDR3 nucleotides read TGTGCCAGCAGTGACCTAGCGGGGGACGCCAACAATGAGCAGTTCTTC. This gives the protein CASSDLAGDANNEQFF.

The rearrangement joins TRBV6-6 to TRBJ2-7, with TRBD2 matching 7 bases. CDR3 length: 14 amino acids. Germline V gene sequence: CDR1 MNHNY, CDR2 SVGAGI (reference sequence). The junction had 5 bases not matched to a gene; V was cut back by 0 bases and J by 6 bases. This CDR3 is CASSYSAGVGEQYF. In DNA form, the CDR3 reads TGTGCCAGCAGTTACTCGGCGGGAGTTGGCGAGCAGTACTTC.

The rearrangement links TRBV24-1 to TRBJ1-2; TRBD1 agrees at 7 bases. This CDR3 comprises 12 residues. Germline values: CDR1 KGHDR, CDR2 SFDVKD. J was trimmed by 4 bases and V by 6 bases; bases with no gene match: 1. For the CDR3, the DNA is TGTGCCACCAGTCCAGGGGGCTATGGCTACACCTTC. Translated, it gives CATSPGGYGYTF.

The chain links TRBV7-9 to TRBJ2-7, with D possibly matching TRBD2 (5 bases). The germline CDR1 and CDR2 sequences are SEHNR and FQNEAQ (reference sequence). The CDR3 extends over 14 amino acids. The V end was cut by 0 bases, the J end by 3 bases, with 9 bases between. CDR3 DNA sequence: TGTGCCAGCAGCTTAGCTGAGGGATACTACGAGCAGTACTTC. Translating it yields CASSLAEGYYEQYF.

The chain combines TRBV20-1 with TRBJ1-2; D is ambiguous. Germline V gene sequence: CDR1 DFQATT, CDR2 SNEGSKA (reference sequence). V was shortened by 1 base and J by 12 bases, with 12 bases between the two germline ends. The CDR3 is made up of 11 amino acids. As DNA, the CDR3 is TGCAGTGCTAGAGGAGGCACGTTAAACACCTTC. Translated, it gives CSARGGTLNTF.

This clone was recorded a few times. This CDR3 reads CASSGTSGHPGGEQFF. In DNA, the CDR3 is TGTGCCAGCAGCGGAACTAGCGGCCACCCCGGCGGTGAGCAGTTCTTC. V usage is TRBV3-1 (or the pseudogene TRBV3-2) and J usage is TRBJ2-1, with 8 bases lining up with TRBD2. The CDR3 extends over 16 amino acids. V dropped 5 bases and J dropped 9; count of bases not matched to a gene: 15. Germline values: CDR1 LGHDT, CDR2 YNNKEL (reference sequence).

This clone was seen more than once but under ten times. This chain joins TRBV19 and TRBJ2-1; a possible D gene is TRBD1 (5 bases). CDR3 size: 15 residues. Trimming removed 5 bases from V and 3 bases from J, with 14 bases in between. Germline loops: CDR1 LNHDA, CDR2 SQIVND (reference sequence). CDR3 in amino acids: CASSEGLDSYNEQFF. The CDR3 region has the DNA TGTGCCAGTAGTGAAGGGCTAGACAGCTACAATGAGCAGTTCTTC.

CDR3 DNA sequence: TGCAGCGTTAGCCGGGGATCCTACAATGAGCAGTTCTTC. Translated: CSVSRGSYNEQFF. The chain is built from TRBV29-1 and TRBJ2-1; D is possibly TRBD2 (5 bases). Between the trimmed V and J ends, which lost 5 bases and 1 base, there was a span of 9 bases. Germline assignment: CDR1 SQVTM and CDR2 ANQGSEA. CDR3 length: 13 residues.

V is TRBV6-5 and J is TRBJ1-4; no clear D. CDR3 length equals 16 residues. V dropped 2 bases and J dropped 6 bases, with 16 bases sitting between them. Germline V gene data show CDR1 as MNHEY and CDR2 as SVGAGI. The DNA of the CDR3 is TGTGCCAGCAGTTACCGCATTCGAGGGCTCGATGAAAAACTGTTTTTT. It encodes CASSYRIRGLDEKLFF.

This clone is a singleton in its sample. CDR3 sequence: CASSAIGAGTDYNEQFF. The CDR3 DNA reads as TGTGCCAGCAGCGCCATAGGGGCGGGAACTGACTACAATGAGCAGTTCTTC. This chain connects TRBV3-1 (or the pseudogene TRBV3-2) to TRBJ2-1; perhaps TRBD2 as D (6 bases). Trimming left V 5 bases short and J 3 bases short, with 20 bases between. The CDR3 runs to 17 residues. Germline V gene data show CDR1 as LGHDT and CDR2 as YNNKEL (reference sequence).

The V and J genes are TRBV28 and TRBJ2-7, with a weak D call TRBD2 (5 bases). Germline V lookup: CDR1 MDHEN, CDR2 SYDVKM. V lost 3 bases to trimming and J lost 3 bases, with 12 bases between them. This CDR3 is built from 14 residues. Here the CDR3 reads CASSFRAGFYEQYF. The CDR3 region has the DNA TGTGCCAGCAGTTTCCGGGCGGGTTTCTACGAGCAGTACTTC.

The V call is TRBV5-4, the J call TRBJ1-2; perhaps TRBD1 as D (6 bases). Trimming took 4 bases from V and 0 from J, leaving 13 bases between them. Germline V gives CDR1 SGHNT, CDR2 YYREEE (reference sequence). This CDR3 is built from 15 residues. CDR3 in DNA: TGTGCCAGCAGCCCCAGACAGGATCCTAACTATGGCTACACCTTC. It codes for CASSPRQDPNYGYTF.

The chain employs TRBV2 and TRBJ2-3; the match to TRBD2 covers 8 bases. After removal of 7 bases from V and 4 bases from J, the junction contained 7 bases not matched to a gene. Per the germline V gene, CDR1 is SNHLY and CDR2 is FYNNEI. The CDR3 sequence is 14 residues long. CDR3 in amino acids: CASNPGLVADTQYF. In nucleotides, the CDR3 is TGTGCCAGCAATCCGGGACTAGTGGCAGATACGCAGTATTTT.

This chain joins TRBV2 and TRBJ2-1, with TRBD1 identical over 10 bases. V was clipped by 6 bases and J by 8 bases; unmatched bases: 4. Germline V CDR1 and CDR2: SNHLY, FYNNEI. The CDR3 totals 13 residues. The CDR3 DNA follows: TGTGCCAGCAGAGGGACAGGGGAGGATGAGCAGTTCTTC. As protein: CASRGTGEDEQFF.

This chain links TRBV27 with TRBJ1-5, with TRBD1 as a possible D gene (5 bases). CDR3 length: 14 residues. The germline CDR1 and CDR2 sequences are MNHEY and SMNVEV (reference sequence). V lost 6 bases and J 7 bases, leaving 16 bases between the germline ends. CDR3 DNA sequence: TGTGCCAGCAGCCAGGGTAGATCGGAGCAGCCCCAGCATTTT. Its translation: CASSQGRSEQPQHF.

The rearrangement joins TRBV2 to TRBJ1-1; 12 bases match TRBD1. This CDR3 comprises 17 residues. V was clipped by 6 bases and J by 4 bases; unmatched bases: 12. The germline gives CDR1 SNHLY, CDR2 FYNNEI. The CDR3 here is CASSAGTGGAGGTEAFF. The CDR3, as DNA: TGTGCCAGCAGCGCCGGGACAGGGGGCGCTGGGGGCACTGAAGCTTTCTTT.

This clone was counted only a few times. The gene calls are TRBV28 and TRBJ2-7; 7 nucleotides agree with TRBD2. The CDR3 has 14 amino acids. V lost 6 bases and J lost 9; bases outside the gene matches: 14. Germline-derived CDR1 and CDR2 are MDHEN and SYDVKM. CDR3 residues: CASRPPGRGRGQYF. As DNA, the CDR3 is TGTGCCAGCAGACCTCCGGGACGAGGGAGGGGGCAGTACTTC.

The rearrangement uses TRBV24-1 and TRBJ2-2; D is undetermined. Germline V gene data show CDR1 as KGHDR and CDR2 as SFDVKD. The CDR3 loop spans 12 amino acids. Trimming removed 6 bases from V and 7 bases from J, with 8 bases in between. Here the CDR3 reads CATSSGLGELFF. CDR3 nucleotides: TGTGCCACCAGTAGTGGGCTCGGGGAGCTGTTTTTT.

The CDR3 sequence is CASSLSGALQETQYF. The DNA of the CDR3 is TGTGCCAGCAGCCTCTCTGGGGCCCTCCAAGAGACCCAGTACTTC. This chain connects TRBV7-3 to TRBJ2-5, with D tentatively TRBD1 (5 bases). Germline V gives CDR1 SGHTA, CDR2 FQGTGA. Trimming removed 5 bases at V and 1 base at J, with 14 bases between. The CDR3 runs to 15 residues.

The chain employs TRBV27 and TRBJ1-2, with 9 bases fitting TRBD1. The V segment lost 6 bases and the J segment 5 bases; nucleotides outside the gene matches: 4. This CDR3 region has 13 residues. CDR1 is MNHEY and CDR2 is SMNVEV in the germline V gene (reference sequence). The DNA of the CDR3 is TGTGCCAGCAGGACAGGGGGAGGGTATGGCTACACCTTC. This encodes CASRTGGGYGYTF.

The genes are TRBV13 and TRBJ1-1; D remains unclear. Germline CDR1 is PRHDT and CDR2 is FYEKMQ (reference sequence). The CDR3 is 14 residues long. V lost 3 bases and J lost 0, with 8 bases in between. Here the CDR3 reads CASSFGRMNTEAFF. DNA for the CDR3: TGTGCCAGCAGCTTTGGCAGAATGAACACTGAAGCTTTCTTT.

The chain is built from TRBV5-5 and TRBJ2-7, with a weak D call TRBD1 (5 bases). The CDR3 runs to 15 residues. Between the trimmed V and J ends, which lost 4 bases and 1 base, there was a span of 15 bases. In germline, CDR1 is SGHKS, CDR2 YYEKEE (reference sequence). The chain's CDR3 is CASSNNPTASYEQYF. The CDR3, as DNA: TGTGCCAGCAGCAATAACCCGACAGCTTCCTACGAGCAGTACTTC.

The V call is TRBV29-1, the J call TRBJ2-2; D unclear. The CDR3 has 14 residues. Between the trimmed V and J ends, which lost 4 bases and 0 bases, there was a span of 9 bases. Germline V CDR1 and CDR2: SQVTM, ANQGSEA. The CDR3 protein is CSVAAITNTGELFF. Written as DNA, the CDR3 is TGCAGCGTTGCAGCGATCACGAACACCGGGGAGCTGTTTTTT.

The chain is built from TRBV19 and TRBJ1-1; D remains unclear. V was trimmed by 0 bases and J by 10 bases, leaving 9 bases between them. CDR1 and CDR2 (germline): LNHDA, SQIVND (reference sequence). The CDR3 contains 12 residues. The CDR3: CASSIDQVRAFF. The CDR3 nucleotides are TGTGCCAGTAGTATAGATCAGGTGCGAGCTTTCTTT.